This entry features one TCR beta chain sequence. Its specificity is not known. One junction end does not reproduce the germline sequence, and a read error may be involved. Regarding time point: persistent/refractory GD, antithyroid drugs over 5 years with positive TRAb. The TCR library was made from RNA that had been extracted from PBMCs in TRIzol. Doctors identified Graves' disease using the American Thyroid Association guidelines. Into tubes containing EDTA, about 9.6 milliliters of peripheral blood were drawn. These data are taken from a study of regulatory T cells in long-lasting Graves disease. Findings and limits, study-wide: Persistent Graves' patients possessed reduced TCR diversity relative to recently diagnosed ones.

The authors built TCR beta libraries using iRepertoire HTBI primers and Arm-PCR of CDR3 regions. Each CDR3 protein gets one entry after TCRdb re-called the multiplex PCR reads with MiXCR. The sample lists 650,000 to 850,000 distinct CDR3 sequences; about 32% were seen once. This CDR3 spans 13 amino acids. Germline-derived CDR1 and CDR2 are SEHNR and FQNEAQ (reference sequence). The sequence was collected from a female donor with Graves disease. The chain uses TRBV7-9 and TRBJ2-5; D possibly uses TRBD1 or TRBD2 (5 bases each). The source was peripheral blood mononuclear cells (PBMCs), collected when the disease was refractory, from a patient treated with antithyroid drugs. CDR3 amino acids: CASSNRDGETQYF. The CDR3 DNA is TGTGCCAGCAGCAACCGGGACGGAGAGACTCAGTACTTC. The full variable domain, with the rest looked up from reference TRBV7-9 and TRBJ2-5, is DTGVSQNPRHKITKRGQNVTFRCDPISEHNRLYWYRQTLGQGPEFLTYFQNEAQLEKSRLLSDRFSAERPKGSFSTLEIQRTEQGDSAMYLCASSNRDGETQYFGPGTRLLVL.